The 31 T cell receptor beta chains given below trace back to one sample, sequenced in a study of T cell responses to AZD1222 COVID-19 vaccine. Sequencing was performed with immunoSEQ multiplex PCR; in TCRdb, only in-frame clones are kept and a portion is missing. In the table there are tens of thousands of clones, 70% to 90% of which are singletons. The source was peripheral blood, collected 28 days after the second AZD1222 dose. These receptors all stem from an adult who received the AZD1222 COVID-19 vaccine.

This rearrangement joins TRBV19 to TRBJ1-2; D is ambiguous. Germline loops: CDR1 LNHDA, CDR2 SQIVND (reference sequence). The CDR3 contains 14 residues. The ends were cut back, 3 bases at V and 1 base at J, with 9 bases in the middle. The CDR3 sequence is CASSIGPDNYGYTF. In DNA form, the CDR3 reads TGTGCCAGTAGTATTGGCCCTGATAACTATGGCTACACCTTC.

The gene calls are TRBV9 and TRBJ1-1; D is perhaps TRBD1 (6 bases). The V end was cut by 4 bases, the J end by 1 base, with 20 bases between. The CDR3 length is 17 residues. CDR1 is SGDLS, CDR2 YYNGEE, per germline. The CDR3 DNA reads as TGTGCCAGCAGCCCCAGGGGTAGTGAAGGTTGGAACACTGAAGCTTTCTTT. It encodes CASSPRGSEGWNTEAFF.

The genes are TRBV5-1 and TRBJ1-6; TRBD1 agrees at 7 bases. The CDR3 is 14 amino acids. From germline, CDR1 is SGHRS and CDR2 YFSETQ. The junction had 15 bases not matched to a gene; V was cut back by 7 bases and J by 14 bases. CDR3 sequence (DNA): TGCGCCAGCGGGCTACAGGGGATCCCTCAAACCCTCCACTTT. It yields the protein CASGLQGIPQTLHF. The variable domain in full, with the rest retrieved from reference TRBV5-1 and TRBJ1-6, is KAGVTQTPRYLIKTRGQQVTLSCSPISGHRSVSWYQQTPGQGLQFLFEYFSETQRNKGNFPGRFSGRQFSNSRSEMNVSTLELGDSALYLCASGLQGIPQTLHFGNGTRLTVT.

Sample share makes this clone medium-sized (0.01 to 0.1%). V and J are TRBV10-3 and TRBJ2-5, with D maybe TRBD1 (5 bases). The CDR3 loop spans 13 amino acids. The germline gives CDR1 ENHRY, CDR2 SYGVKD. V was shortened by 8 bases and J by 1 base, with 11 bases between the two germline ends. CDR3 region: CAISRQSQETQYF. For the CDR3, the DNA is TGTGCCATCTCGAGACAGTCCCAAGAGACCCAGTACTTC.

This chain's CDR3 is CASRLDGEYNSPLHF. Written as DNA, the CDR3 is TGTGCCAGCAGATTAGACGGAGAGTATAATTCACCCCTCCACTTT. The gene calls are TRBV6-5 and TRBJ1-6; D uncertain. Trimming pared 6 bases from V and 4 bases from J, leaving 13 bases between. CDR1 and CDR2 (germline): MNHEY, SVGAGI. The CDR3 is 15 residues long.

The V gene is TRBV28, the J gene TRBJ1-5; no clear D gene. The CDR3 is 16 amino acids. The V and J ends lost 7 bases and 1 base respectively, with 17 bases between them. The germline V gene has CDR1 MDHEN and CDR2 SYDVKM. CDR3 nucleotides: TGTGCCAGCATCAAAAAGTTCGTCAGAAGCAATCAGCCCCAGCATTTT. This translates into CASIKKFVRSNQPQHF.

Worth noting for this clone: Germline and junction disagree at one end, which may indicate a read error. This sequence joins TRBV7-7 and TRBJ2-2, with a tentative D call TRBD1 (6 bases). Germline V gene lookup returns CDR1 SSHAT and CDR2 FNYEAQ (reference sequence). This CDR3 comprises 16 residues. For the CDR3, the DNA is TGTGCTAGCAGCTTAGAGGTAGAGACAGGTGCCGGGGAGCTGTTTTTT. Translating gives CASSLEVETGAGELFF.

The gene calls are TRBV11-2 and TRBJ2-2; D might be TRBD1 (5 bases). V was clipped by 4 bases and J by 6 bases, with 9 bases between them. Germline CDR1 SGHAT, CDR2 FQNNGV. The CDR3 has 13 amino acids. Here the CDR3 DNA reads TGTGCCAGCAGCTGGGGCCAGGCCGGGGAGCTGTTTTTT. Amino acids: CASSWGQAGELFF.

This chain links TRBV5-4 with TRBJ2-2, with 7 bases matching TRBD2. CDR3 size: 16 residues. V lost 0 bases to trimming and J lost 6 bases; unmatched junction nucleotides: 8. The germline CDR1 and CDR2 sequences are SGHNT and YYREEE (reference sequence). Here the CDR3 DNA reads TGTGCCAGCAGCTTGGCCGGACTAGGAATCGCCGGGGAGCTGTTTTTT. Translating it yields CASSLAGLGIAGELFF.

The chain joins TRBV5-1 to TRBJ1-6, with TRBD1 matching 9 bases. This CDR3 is built from 16 residues. V was pared by 5 bases and J by 5 bases, with 8 bases of the junction left unmatched. From germline, CDR1 is SGHRS and CDR2 YFSETQ. CDR3 sequence (DNA): TGCGCCAGCAGTCTTGGGACAGGGCAGAATAATTCACCCCTCCACTTT. Translation: CASSLGTGQNNSPLHF.

The rearrangement uses TRBV4-2 and TRBJ2-7, with TRBD2 identical over 10 bases. CDR1 is LGHNA, CDR2 YNFKEQ, per germline. The CDR3 length is 18 residues. J was trimmed by 0 bases and V by 0 bases; bases with no gene match: 8. CDR3 residues: CASSQEGSGLAASYEQYF. Written as DNA, the CDR3 is TGTGCCAGCAGCCAAGAGGGGAGTGGACTAGCGGCCTCCTACGAGCAGTACTTC.

The chain uses TRBV20-1 and TRBJ1-2; no definite D call. Germline V gene sequence: CDR1 DFQATT, CDR2 SNEGSKA (reference sequence). This CDR3 comprises 10 residues. Trimming stripped 2 bases from V and 6 bases from J, with 4 bases between. For the CDR3, the DNA is TGCAGTGCTAGAAGGGATGGCTACACCTTC. The encoded protein is CSARRDGYTF.

The chain joins TRBV5-4 to TRBJ2-2; 9 nucleotides line up with TRBD1. The CDR3 is 15 residues long. From germline, CDR1 is SGHNT and CDR2 YYREEE (reference sequence). The V gene end was trimmed by 4 bases and the J gene end by 1 base; junction bases not matched to a gene: 2. The CDR3 loop is CASSPGQGNTGELFF. For the CDR3, the DNA is TGTGCCAGCAGCCCGGGACAGGGGAACACCGGGGAGCTGTTTTTT. Full variable domain (missing parts from reference TRBV5-4 and TRBJ2-2): ETGVTQSPTHLIKTRGQQVTLRCSSQSGHNTVSWYQQALGQGPQFIFQYYREEENGRGNFPPRFSGLQFPNYSSELNVNALELDDSALYLCASSPGQGNTGELFFGEGSRLTVL.

The chain uses TRBV19 and TRBJ1-4, with 9 nucleotides matching TRBD1. This CDR3 has 14 amino acids. V shed 9 bases, J shed 7 bases, and the junction held 9 bases outside the gene matches. Germline V gene lookup returns CDR1 LNHDA and CDR2 SQIVND (reference sequence). This CDR3 is CASRTGATVEKLFF. The CDR3 DNA reads as TGTGCCAGCCGGACAGGGGCAACGGTTGAAAAACTGTTTTTT.

The chain couples TRBV5-1 to TRBJ2-5; 9 nucleotides align to TRBD1. The CDR3 runs to 19 residues. Trimming cost V 4 bases and J 2 bases; bases outside gene matches: 18. From germline, CDR1 is SGHRS and CDR2 YFSETQ. CDR3 nucleotides: TGCGCCAGCAGCCCCTCCGGGACAGGGATCTCCGCCTTACAAGAGACCCAGTACTTC. As protein: CASSPSGTGISALQETQYF.

J is TRBJ2-1 and V is TRBV10-3; D ambiguous. Germline V gene data show CDR1 as ENHRY and CDR2 as SYGVKD. V was clipped by 1 base and J by 5 bases, with 12 bases between them. CDR3 length equals 15 residues. The CDR3 reads CAISEYIGNNNEQFF. CDR3 nucleotide sequence: TGTGCCATCAGTGAGTATATAGGGAATAACAATGAGCAGTTCTTC.

CDR3 protein: CASSLPLASTDTQYF. In DNA, the CDR3 is TGCGCCAGCAGCCTCCCCCTAGCTAGCACAGATACGCAGTATTTT. The chain couples TRBV5-1 to TRBJ2-3, with D tentatively TRBD2 (5 bases). Trimming took 4 bases from V and 0 from J, leaving 12 bases between them. CDR1 and CDR2 from the germline V gene are SGHRS and YFSETQ. The CDR3 is 15 amino acids. Looking up the rest from reference TRBV5-1 and TRBJ2-3 gives the full variable domain: KAGVTQTPRYLIKTRGQQVTLSCSPISGHRSVSWYQQTPGQGLQFLFEYFSETQRNKGNFPGRFSGRQFSNSRSEMNVSTLELGDSALYLCASSLPLASTDTQYFGPGTRLTVL.

CDR3 sequence reads: CASSQGTGSSYEQYF. CDR3 nucleotide sequence: TGTGCCAGCTCACAGGGGACGGGTAGCTCCTACGAGCAGTACTTC. The chain links TRBV18 to TRBJ2-7; either TRBD1 or TRBD2 may supply D (5 bases each). Germline CDR1 KGHSH, CDR2 LQKENI. V was trimmed by 4 bases and J by 0 bases, leaving 13 bases between them. The CDR3 runs to 15 residues.

The chain couples TRBV9 to TRBJ1-3; D unresolved. The germline gives CDR1 SGDLS, CDR2 YYNGEE. CDR3 length: 14 residues. The V gene lost 0 bases and the J gene lost 2 bases, with 6 bases spanning the gap. The CDR3 DNA reads TGTGCCAGCAGCGTAGGGCAGACTGGAAACACCATATATTTT. Its protein product is CASSVGQTGNTIYF.

The chain combines TRBV6-5 with TRBJ1-6, with D possibly being TRBD1 (5 bases). CDR1 and CDR2 (germline): MNHEY, SVGAGI. The CDR3 is 15 residues long. With 8 bases removed from V and 2 bases from J, the gap between germline ends came to 13 bases. The CDR3 protein is CASRGGVPYNSPLHF. For the CDR3, the DNA is TGTGCCAGCCGCGGAGGGGTCCCCTATAATTCACCCCTCCACTTT.

This chain links TRBV14 with TRBJ2-5; 10 bases agree with TRBD2. J was trimmed by 5 bases and V by 2 bases; bases with no gene match: 5. The CDR3 runs to 15 residues. CDR1 SGHDN and CDR2 FVKESK come from the germline V gene. CDR3 loop: CASSQIAGGLETQYF. The CDR3 bases are TGTGCCAGCAGCCAAATAGCGGGGGGCCTTGAGACCCAGTACTTC.

The chain joins TRBV7-2 to TRBJ1-2; 8 nucleotides line up with TRBD1. V lost 3 bases and J lost 9; bases outside the gene matches: 12. Germline V gene sequence: CDR1 SGHTA, CDR2 FQGNSA. The CDR3 extends over 15 amino acids. CDR3 region: CASSLGGAGGARYTF. CDR3 DNA: TGTGCCAGCAGCTTGGGAGGGGCAGGGGGCGCGCGCTACACCTTC.

The gene calls are TRBV16 and TRBJ1-2; 12 bases align to TRBD1. This CDR3 is built from 16 residues. Germline V gives CDR1 KGHSY, CDR2 FQNENV. V shed 4 bases and J 7 bases; nucleotides not matched to a gene: 10. The CDR3 loop is CASSLESGTGGPGYTF. CDR3 in DNA: TGTGCCAGCAGCCTAGAGTCCGGGACAGGGGGCCCTGGCTACACCTTC.

Sample share makes this clone medium-sized. The chain carries TRBV28 and TRBJ1-2, with D possibly TRBD1 on 5 matching bases. Between the trimmed V and J ends, which lost 5 bases and 3 bases, there was a span of 16 bases. Per the germline V gene, CDR1 is MDHEN and CDR2 is SYDVKM. The CDR3 sequence is 15 residues long. CDR3 sequence (DNA): TGTGCCAGCAGTCCCAATGGGGACTCTTACTATGGCTACACCTTC. Its protein is CASSPNGDSYYGYTF.

This chain connects TRBV28 to TRBJ1-4; tentative D call: TRBD1 (6 bases). The CDR3 runs to 13 residues. Germline CDR1 MDHEN, CDR2 SYDVKM. Trimming took off 8 bases at V and 8 bases at J, with 15 bases between the two ends. CDR3 in amino acids: CASYREGGEKLFF. CDR3 nucleotide sequence: TGTGCCAGCTACCGCGAAGGGGGAGAAAAACTGTTTTTT.

V gene TRBV5-8 combines with J gene TRBJ1-1, with a tentative D call TRBD1 (6 bases). Trimming removed 2 bases at V and 4 bases at J, with 9 bases between. The CDR3 loop spans 13 amino acids. Germline CDR1 and CDR2: SGHTS and YDEGEE. The CDR3 region is CASSFSRGTEAFF. Written as DNA, the CDR3 is TGTGCCAGCAGCTTTTCCAGGGGCACTGAAGCTTTCTTT.

The J gene is TRBJ1-6, the V gene TRBV5-1; 9 nucleotides match TRBD1. The CDR3 runs 14 residues. In germline, CDR1 is SGHRS, CDR2 YFSETQ. The J segment lost 8 bases and the V segment lost 1 base, leaving 1 base of the junction unmatched. The CDR3 loop is CASSLRTGDSPLHF. The CDR3 DNA sequence: TGCGCCAGCAGCTTGCGGACAGGGGATTCACCCCTCCACTTT. Using reference TRBV5-1 and TRBJ1-6 for the parts outside the CDR3, the full variable domain is KAGVTQTPRYLIKTRGQQVTLSCSPISGHRSVSWYQQTPGQGLQFLFEYFSETQRNKGNFPGRFSGRQFSNSRSEMNVSTLELGDSALYLCASSLRTGDSPLHFGNGTRLTVT.

The chain has TRBV3-1 (or the pseudogene TRBV3-2) and TRBJ1-2; D call uncertain. The CDR3 totals 14 residues. Germline V CDR1 and CDR2: LGHDT, YNNKEL (reference sequence). V lost 0 bases to trimming and J lost 10 bases, with 15 bases between them. DNA of the CDR3: TGTGCCAGCAGCCAAGATAGTGGAGGCTCCGACTACACCTTC. It specifies CASSQDSGGSDYTF.

The chain combines TRBV12-3 or TRBV12-4 with TRBJ1-6; D remains ambiguous. The CDR3 consists of 11 residues. V shed 3 bases and J shed 13 bases, with 7 bases lying between them. The CDR3 loop reads CASSFEGPLHF. The CDR3, as DNA: TGTGCCAGCAGTTTTGAGGGCCCCCTCCACTTT.

This chain uses TRBV14 with TRBJ2-3, with unresolved D. V shed 3 bases and J shed 2 bases, with 6 bases lying between them. Looked up from germline, CDR1 is SGHDN and CDR2 is FVKESK. This CDR3 comprises 13 residues. CDR3 residues: CASSHMNTDTQYF. CDR3 sequence (DNA): TGTGCCAGCAGCCATATGAACACAGATACGCAGTATTTT.

The V gene is TRBV21-1, the J gene TRBJ2-7; the table's TRBD1 call for D was not verified on the DNA. TRBV21-1 is described as a pseudogene. This CDR3 region has 16 residues. The CDR3 DNA follows: TGTGCCAGCACCAATCCACGGCAGGGGGCGGGCTACGAGCAGTACTTC. Amino acid sequence: CASTNPRQGAGYEQYF.